This T cell receptor beta chain was sequenced during a study of blood T cell repertoires in COVID-19 (TCRdb year 2020). General notes on the study: Samples covering the acute and convalescent phases of COVID-19 were provided by collaborators in the United States, Italy and Spain. The material from the prospective study consisted of cDNA or gDNA derived from T cells, B-cell-depleted T cells, or PBMCs. The dataset comprised deeply sampled blood TCRbeta repertoires from subjects exposed to, actively infected with, or recovered from COVID-19. The repertoires were made available in a free public database intended to serve as a resource for research on the immune response to SARS-CoV-2. The samples were drawn from two sources: the first 160 participants of the ongoing ImmuneRACE study, and over 1,000 subjects contributed by 6 global collaborators. A de-identified subject ID, COVID-19 status, age in years and sex were almost always included in the sample metadata. Where available, HLA class I and class II types were obtained from metadata supplied by the sample provider rather than from assay-based typing. Overall study outcomes, separate from this receptor: How much clinical and demographic metadata was included differed by source and by participant, and the metadata was provided uncurated.

Each collaborating institution followed its own protocols to collect whole blood in K2EDTA tubes. For TCRbeta analysis, collaborator samples were shipped as frozen whole blood, as isolated PBMCs, or as DNA extracted from either sample type. About this clone itself: It has no known antigen specificity. No qualities accompany the bases; no much larger clone lies one base away.

The immunoSEQ Assay, a bias-controlled multiplex PCR, was used to amplify TCRbeta CDR3 regions from genomic DNA. Turning to the authors' computational methods: Nucleated cell counts per sample were estimated from amplification of reference gene primers within the assay. To quantify the absolute abundance of each unique TCRbeta CDR3 rearrangement, sequence reads were collapsed and filtered. For each sample, productive Simpson clonality was calculated by taking the square root of Simpson's diversity index across productive rearrangements. TCRdb mirrors the immuneACCESS table, restricted to in-frame sequences. Some clones are absent from its copies; in checked studies, under half trace to an unresolved V gene, and the reason for the others is unknown. For V, J and clone size, that table is used; D and trimming come from the DNA. This sample is represented by some 15,000 clones; 70% to 90% of them were singletons. Roughly a third of the sample lies in the top ten.

The receptor's source is a man between 70 and 80 years old in a cohort sampled during active COVID-19. Sequencing was performed on peripheral blood.

Here is the DNA: TGTGCCAGCAGTCCCCTACGGGACTTCCAGAAGCAGTACTTC. Its protein is CASSPLRDFQKQYF. The chain joins TRBV27 to TRBJ2-7; the D gene is perhaps TRBD2, from 6 matching bases. Based on the germline V gene (reference sequence), the CDR1 and CDR2 sequences are MNHEY and SMNVEV. V was cut back by 5 bases and J by 8 bases, leaving a gap of 19 bases between them. The CDR3 runs 14 amino acids, cysteine and phenylalanine included. Just CDR3 DNA is preserved here, 42 bases in frame from base 1.